Below are 3 T cell receptor beta chains sequenced from a single sample in a study of cytomegalovirus exposure and HLA in healthy donors (dated by TCRdb to between 2016 and 2019). The library was produced with the immunoSEQ multiplex PCR assay. For the multiplex PCR, a mixture combining 60 forward primers for TCR Vbeta segments and 13 reverse primers for TCR Jbeta segments was used. TCRdb holds this immuneACCESS table with in-frame rearrangements only. Some clones are missing; in checked studies, unresolved V genes explain under half, and the rest has no known cause. The sample records roughly 150,000 clones, around 73% of which are singletons. The ten biggest clones cover approximately 5.4% of the sample. Sequencing input: PBMCs. The origin of the receptors is a woman between 18 and 29 years old in good health and CMV-seropositive.

As concerns this clone: The junction differs from germline at one of its ends, possibly a read error. This chain uses TRBV10-3 with TRBJ1-2; D unresolved. The V gene's germline CDR1 is ENHRY and CDR2 SYGVKD. The CDR3 covers 15 residues. The CDR3 sequence: CAISESVRGEYVYTF. The CDR3, as DNA: TGTGCCATCAGTGAGTCGGTCCGGGGAGAGTATGTCTACACCTTC.

The rearrangement uses TRBV29-1 and TRBJ1-1; possible D gene TRBD1, 6 bases. This CDR3 has 13 amino acids. V shed 7 bases and J shed 1 base, with 13 bases lying between them. Germline CDR1 and CDR2: SQVTM and ANQGSEA. The CDR3 region has the DNA TGCAGCGCCCGGGACACCCGGAACACTGAAGCTTTCTTT. Protein sequence: CSARDTRNTEAFF.

The J gene is TRBJ2-3, the V gene TRBV20-1; D might be TRBD2 (5 bases). CDR1 is DFQATT and CDR2 is SNEGSKA in the germline V gene (reference sequence). With 5 bases removed from V and 6 bases from J, the gap between germline ends came to 6 bases. The CDR3 has 10 residues. In DNA form, the CDR3 reads TGCAGTGCTTCGGGGGATACGCAGTATTTT. Translated, it gives CSASGDTQYF.